One sample yielded the 25 T cell receptor beta chains listed below, sequenced in a study of CD8 T cells in Susac syndrome (dated by TCRdb to the late 2010s). Library construction relied on the immunoSEQ multiplex PCR assay. RNA was extracted using the RNeasy kit, and roughly 0.5 to 1 ug of the RNA was reverse transcribed with random hexamers. The raw public data were reprocessed by TCRdb itself: fastp quality trimming at Q25, MiXCR clonotype calling, in-frame beta chains only. Entries that share a CDR3 protein sequence are merged under the most common genes and DNA. This sample has around 200,000 distinct CDR3 sequences in its table, and about 95% of those were observed once. Of the sample, about 0.08% falls within the top ten clones. The sequenced material came from CD4+ T cells from PBMCs. The receptors come from a human donor with multiple sclerosis.

This chain uses TRBV20-1 with TRBJ2-7, with 14 bases that match TRBD2. CDR1 and CDR2 (germline): DFQATT, SNEGSKA (reference sequence). V trimming: 5 bases; J trimming: 6 bases; junction bases outside the gene matches: 6. This CDR3 spans 14 amino acids. The CDR3 nucleotides read TGCAGTGCTCGGCGGACTAGCGGGGGGAGCGAGCAGTACTTC. Translated: CSARRTSGGSEQYF.

This rearrangement joins TRBV15 to TRBJ2-5, with TRBD2 identical over 8 bases. V lost 2 bases, J lost 5 bases, and 7 bases stayed unmatched. This CDR3 has 15 amino acids. Germline lookup yields CDR1 LNHNV and CDR2 YYDKDF (reference sequence). This CDR3 reads CATSRTREGWETQYF. In nucleotides, the CDR3 is TGTGCCACCAGCAGAACCCGGGAGGGGTGGGAGACCCAGTACTTC.

The rearrangement joins TRBV11-2 to TRBJ2-3, with D possibly being TRBD1 (6 bases). This CDR3 region has 15 residues. V gave up 4 bases and J gave up 4 bases, with 15 bases separating them. CDR1 and CDR2 (germline): SGHAT, FQNNGV. The CDR3 bases are TGTGCCAGCAGCTCGTGGACAGAAAGGGCAGATACGCAGTATTTT. This sequence encodes CASSSWTERADTQYF.

This clonotype has a single count. V is TRBV29-1 and J is TRBJ1-2; no definite D call. CDR1 and CDR2 (germline): SQVTM, ANQGSEA. The CDR3 loop spans 11 amino acids. Trimming took off 7 bases at V and 4 bases at J, with 10 bases between the two ends. CDR3 loop: CSDATAYGYTF. The CDR3, as DNA: TGCAGCGACGCCACTGCCTATGGCTACACCTTC.

This rearrangement joins TRBV7-6 to TRBJ1-5; D is unresolved. Trimming cost V 3 bases and J 5 bases, with 8 bases left between them. The CDR3 length is 13 residues. Germline CDR1 SGHVS, CDR2 FNYEAQ. CDR3 in amino acids: CASSFSSDQPQHF. CDR3 bases: TGTGCCAGCAGCTTCTCTTCCGATCAGCCCCAGCATTTT.

J is TRBJ2-7 and V is TRBV29-1; 9 bases are shared with TRBD2. V shed 2 bases and J 5 bases; nucleotides not matched to a gene: 7. CDR1 and CDR2 (germline): SQVTM, ANQGSEA. There are 14 residues in the CDR3. CDR3 amino acids: CSVEIAGVIHEQYF. CDR3 nucleotide sequence: TGCAGCGTTGAAATAGCGGGGGTTATCCACGAGCAGTACTTC.

The chain combines TRBV30 with TRBJ2-6; D gene unclear. CDR3 length equals 16 residues. Germline V gene lookup returns CDR1 GTSNPN and CDR2 SVGIG (reference sequence). V was cut by 1 base and J by 4 bases, with 14 bases left in between. The CDR3 DNA reads as TGTGCCTGGAGTGCCCCGGGCCCTTCCGGGGCCAACGTCCTGACTTTC. It translates to CAWSAPGPSGANVLTF. Drawing the rest from reference TRBV30 and TRBJ2-6, the complete variable domain is SQTIHQWPATLVQPVGSPLSLECTVEGTSNPNLYWYRQAAGRGLQLLFYSVGIGQISSEVPQNLSASRPQDRQFILSSKKLLLSDSGFYLCAWSAPGPSGANVLTFGAGSRLTVL.

The genes are TRBV30 and TRBJ1-6; 10 nucleotides align to TRBD1. This CDR3 spans 13 amino acids. From germline, CDR1 is GTSNPN and CDR2 SVGIG (reference sequence). V was pared by 8 bases and J by 8 bases, with 6 bases of the junction left unmatched. The CDR3 region is CAGSDRGYSPLHF. For the CDR3, the DNA is TGTGCCGGGTCGGACAGGGGGTATTCACCCCTCCACTTT.

The V call is TRBV7-8, the J call TRBJ2-5; 14 positions agree with TRBD2. Germline V gene sequence: CDR1 SGHVS, CDR2 FQNEAQ. The CDR3 has 13 residues. V shed 10 bases, J shed 6 bases, and the junction held 4 bases outside the gene matches. The CDR3 DNA sequence: TGTGCCATCGGGACTAGCGGGGGAAAGACCCAGTACTTC. Its protein is CAIGTSGGKTQYF. The full variable domain, completed using reference TRBV7-8 and TRBJ2-5, is GAGVSQSPRYKVAKRGQDVALRCDPISGHVSLFWYQQALGQGPEFLTYFQNEAQLDKSGLPSDRFFAERPEGSVSTLKIQRTQQEDSAVYLCAIGTSGGKTQYFGPGTRLLVL.

J is TRBJ2-1 and V is TRBV4-2; no clear D gene. Trimming removed 1 base at V and 6 bases at J, with 7 bases between. Germline V gene sequence: CDR1 LGHNA, CDR2 YNFKEQ. This CDR3 comprises 13 residues. The DNA of the CDR3 is TGTGCCAGCAGCCAAGTCTACACCAATGAGCAGTTCTTC. Translating gives CASSQVYTNEQFF.

This clonotype appeared a single time. This rearrangement joins TRBV9 to TRBJ2-5; D is unclear. Germline V CDR1 and CDR2: SGDLS, YYNGEE. Trimming took 0 bases from V and 1 from J, leaving 7 bases between them. The CDR3 covers 14 residues. The CDR3 spells CASSVGLAQETQYF. The CDR3, as DNA: TGTGCCAGCAGCGTAGGGTTAGCCCAAGAGACCCAGTACTTC.

The chain has TRBV29-1 and TRBJ2-5, with D uncertain. This CDR3 comprises 13 residues. Germline loops: CDR1 SQVTM, CDR2 ANQGSEA. Trimming took 8 bases from V and 5 from J, leaving 18 bases between them. Here the CDR3 reads CSPSRLPGETQYF. CDR3 nucleotide sequence: TGCAGCCCAAGCAGACTCCCCGGGGAGACCCAGTACTTC.

This clonotype appeared once. The rearrangement uses TRBV30 and TRBJ1-1; D may be TRBD1 (5 bases). Germline CDR1 and CDR2: GTSNPN and SVGIG (reference sequence). The V end was cut by 3 bases, the J end by 4 bases, with 18 bases between. The CDR3 runs 15 residues. The CDR3 DNA reads as TGTGCCTGGAGAGCTCCAGGGTCTATCGCCACTGAAGCTTTCTTT. It codes for CAWRAPGSIATEAFF.

The V gene is TRBV5-1, the J gene TRBJ2-1; D is perhaps TRBD1 (5 bases). Trimming pared 1 base from V and 12 bases from J, leaving 14 bases between. Germline V gene data show CDR1 as SGHRS and CDR2 as YFSETQ. CDR3 length: 13 residues. CDR3 residues: CASSLQGAPGQFF. The CDR3 DNA reads as TGCGCCAGCAGCTTGCAGGGCGCCCCAGGGCAGTTCTTC.

The chain couples TRBV6-5 to TRBJ1-2, with 9 bases fitting TRBD1. Trimming removed 6 bases from V and 7 bases from J; junction bases left unmatched: 6. The CDR3 has 13 residues. Germline loops: CDR1 MNHEY, CDR2 SVGAGI. CDR3 sequence reads: CASSPTGGTGYTF. CDR3 nucleotides: TGTGCCAGCAGCCCTACAGGGGGCACTGGCTACACCTTC.

This sequence joins TRBV20-1 and TRBJ2-1; 7 bases map to TRBD1. The J segment lost 0 bases and the V segment lost 3 bases, leaving 2 bases of the junction unmatched. Germline V gene data show CDR1 as DFQATT and CDR2 as SNEGSKA (reference sequence). The CDR3 contains 14 residues. The CDR3 DNA reads TGCAGTGCTAGGACAGGGAGCTCCTACAATGAGCAGTTCTTC. As protein: CSARTGSSYNEQFF.

The V and J genes are TRBV12-3 or TRBV12-4 and TRBJ1-2, with a possible D match to TRBD1 (5 bases). This CDR3 has 14 amino acids. V shed 3 bases and J shed 4 bases, with 12 bases lying between them. CDR3 loop: CASSLNRRTYGYTF. CDR3 bases: TGTGCCAGCAGTTTGAACAGGAGGACCTATGGCTACACCTTC.

V and J are TRBV3-1 and TRBJ2-4; D ambiguous. The germline gives CDR1 LGHDT, CDR2 YNNKEL (reference sequence). The CDR3 spans 12 residues. The ends were cut back, 5 bases at V and 8 bases at J, with 10 bases in the middle. The CDR3 region is CASSAQVDIQYF. DNA of the CDR3: TGTGCCAGCAGCGCCCAAGTGGACATTCAGTACTTC.

The chain is built from TRBV20-1 and TRBJ2-5, with 9 bases aligning to TRBD2. The CDR3 spans 15 residues. V was clipped by 7 bases and J by 4 bases; unmatched bases: 13. Germline V gene sequence: CDR1 DFQATT, CDR2 SNEGSKA (reference sequence). The DNA for the CDR3 is TGCAGTGGAACAGTTAGCGGGGGAGAGGGAGAGACCCAGTACTTC. Translation: CSGTVSGGEGETQYF.

This clonotype has a single count. V gene TRBV25-1 combines with J gene TRBJ1-2; TRBD1 matches at 7 bases. CDR3 length: 15 residues. Germline CDR1 and CDR2: MGHDK and SYGVNS. The V segment lost 4 bases and the J segment 1 base; nucleotides outside the gene matches: 6. This chain's CDR3 is CASSAHRGGNYGYTF. CDR3 DNA: TGTGCCAGCAGTGCCCACAGGGGAGGTAACTATGGCTACACCTTC.

The rearrangement links TRBV3-1 to TRBJ1-6; tentatively, D is TRBD1 (5 bases). The CDR3 has 13 residues. Germline loops: CDR1 LGHDT, CDR2 YNNKEL (reference sequence). Trimming left V 0 bases short and J 14 bases short, with 11 bases between. The CDR3 protein is CASSQDPGFTLHF. As DNA, the CDR3 is TGTGCCAGCAGCCAAGATCCAGGGTTCACCCTCCACTTT.

This clonotype was observed once. The chain joins TRBV3-1 to TRBJ2-7; unclear D gene. Per the germline V gene, CDR1 is LGHDT and CDR2 is YNNKEL (reference sequence). CDR3 length: 16 residues. Trimming left V 0 bases short and J 5 bases short, with 17 bases between. The CDR3 nucleotides read TGTGCCAGCAGCCAAGATCAACGGATATTATTCCACGAGCAGTACTTC. Translated, it gives CASSQDQRILFHEQYF.

This clonotype appeared a single time. This chain uses TRBV18 with TRBJ1-4; unclear D gene. The V end was cut by 3 bases, the J end by 0 bases, with 8 bases between. The CDR3 loop spans 15 amino acids. Germline CDR1 reads KGHSH; CDR2 reads LQKENI. CDR3 sequence reads: CASSPKASTNEKLFF. The CDR3, as DNA: TGTGCCAGCTCACCGAAGGCATCAACTAATGAAAAACTGTTTTTT.

The V call is TRBV12-3 or TRBV12-4, the J call TRBJ1-5, with D perhaps matching TRBD1 (6 bases). Trimming removed 2 bases at V and 4 bases at J, with 9 bases between. CDR3 length: 14 amino acids. The CDR3, as DNA: TGTGCCAGCAGTTTAACAGACAGGAATCAGCCCCAGCATTTT. Protein sequence: CASSLTDRNQPQHF.

The chain has TRBV30 and TRBJ1-1; D remains ambiguous. The V gene lost 1 base and the J gene lost 0 bases, with 9 bases spanning the gap. CDR1 and CDR2 from the germline V gene are GTSNPN and SVGIG (reference sequence). CDR3 length: 14 residues. CDR3 sequence: CAWSDGLVNTEAFF. CDR3 nucleotide sequence: TGTGCCTGGAGTGACGGGTTAGTGAACACTGAAGCTTTCTTT.